Listed below are T cell receptor beta chains from one sample, sequenced in a study of shared clonotypes between healthy human individuals. TCRdb's table, derived via immunoSEQ multiplex PCR, lists solely in-frame clones and lacks some. The sample includes approximately 1,500,000 clones, 95% to 99% of them seen just once. The source material was naive CD4+ T cells sorted from blood. The receptors originated from a young man in good health. The CDR3 runs from the conserved cysteine through the conserved F or W. The order of the fields is clone size, D gene, V gene, J gene, CDR3 DNA, CDR3 protein. A D gene is named only where the DNA matches it firmly. Part of the rows lack a size; the others show once, few, many or a class for expanded clones.

>.|.|TRBV7-2|TRBJ2-1
TGTGCCAGCAGCTCAGAGGTTAGCTCCTACAATGAGCAGTTCTTC
CASSSEVSSYNEQFF
>.|TRBD1|TRBV30|TRBJ2-5
TGTGCCTGGAGTGTTTTGGCAGGGGGAGAGACCCAGTACTTC
CAWSVLAGGETQYF
>once|.|TRBV28|TRBJ1-2
TGTGCCAGCAAGAATGTAGTGTATGGCTACACCTTC
CASKNVVYGYTF
>.|.|TRBV6-6|TRBJ2-1
TGTGCCAGCAGTACAGGGCCCAATGAGCAGTTCTTC
CASSTGPNEQFF
>.|.|TRBV18|TRBJ1-1
TGTGCCAGCTCACCAGGCGGCAGGGTCACTGAAGCTTTCTTT
CASSPGGRVTEAFF
>.|.|TRBV5-1|TRBJ1-5
TGCGCCAGCAGTCAGACTGGTTTTGATCAGCCCCAGCATTTT
CASSQTGFDQPQHF
>.|TRBD1|TRBV28|TRBJ1-2
TGTGCCAGCAGTTTTTTCTCGGAGTATGGACAGGGTCCACGAGGCTACACCTTC
CASSFFSEYGQGPRGYTF
>.|.|TRBV14|TRBJ2-7
TGTGCCAGCAGCCAAGTTGATGGGGCCAGGGGCGAGCAGTACTTC
CASSQVDGARGEQYF
>.|.|TRBV11-3|TRBJ2-1
TGTGCCAGCAGCTTAGTTCAGGGACCCTACAATGAGCAGTTCTTC
CASSLVQGPYNEQFF
>.|TRBD1|TRBV7-2|TRBJ1-2
TGTGCCAGCTCACAGGGGGGCTTTGAGTATGGCTACACCTTC
CASSQGGFEYGYTF
>.|.|TRBV29-1|TRBJ2-1
TGCAGCGTGGGAAATAGTCGGGCCAATGAGCAGTTCTTC
CSVGNSRANEQFF
>.|TRBD1|TRBV2|TRBJ1-1
TGTGCCAGCAGGGAACAGGGGATGGCTTTCTTT
CASREQGMAFF
>.|TRBD2|TRBV5-1|TRBJ2-7
TGCGCCAGCAGCTTGTCCCCGGGGACTAGCTCGGGCGAGCAGTACTTC
CASSLSPGTSSGEQYF
>.|.|TRBV9|TRBJ2-3
TGTGCCAGCAGCTATCGTCAGGGAGATACGCAGTATTTT
CASSYRQGDTQYF
>.|TRBD1|TRBV28|TRBJ2-7
TGTGCCAGCAGTTACCCGGGACAGACCTACGAGCAGTACTTC
CASSYPGQTYEQYF
>.|TRBD1|TRBV7-8|TRBJ2-1
TGTGCCAGCAGACCCGGCGTGGGGACAGGGAACAATGAGCAGTTCTTC
CASRPGVGTGNNEQFF
>.|.|TRBV2|TRBJ1-5
TGTGCCAGCACCAAGGACTCCCTGGGGAATCAGCCCCAGCATTTT
CASTKDSLGNQPQHF
>.|.|TRBV6-1|TRBJ2-7
TGTGCCAGCAGTGAGAGGGTACTAGGCGAGCAGTACTTC
CASSERVLGEQYF
>.|.|TRBV7-9|TRBJ2-3
TGTGCCAGCACAGGACTATCTGGGCCCGAGGCGCAGTATTTT
CASTGLSGPEAQYF
>.|TRBD1|TRBV28|TRBJ2-7
TGTGCCAGCAGGACAGGGGCCGCTCTCTCCTACGAGCAGTACTTC
CASRTGAALSYEQYF
>.|.|TRBV28|TRBJ1-1
TGTGCCAGCCGGGGAGGGGTTGAAGCTTTCTTT
CASRGGVEAFF
>.|.|TRBV5-6|TRBJ2-2
TGTGCCAGCAGCTTGGCCTTGCGGACCGGGGAGCTGTTTTTT
CASSLALRTGELFF
>.|TRBD1|TRBV5-6|TRBJ2-1
TGTGCCAGCAGCTCGGGTCGGGACAGGGGGGCAACAAATGAGCAGTTCTTC
CASSSGRDRGATNEQFF
>.|TRBD1|TRBV5-1|TRBJ1-5
TGCGCCAGCAGCTTGGGGACAGGGGTTTCGGGCAATCAGCCCCAGCATTTT
CASSLGTGVSGNQPQHF
>.|TRBD2|TRBV2|TRBJ2-3
TGTGCCAGCAGGGGGACTAGCGGGAGCGGCACAGATACGCAGTATTTT
CASRGTSGSGTDTQYF
>.|TRBD1|TRBV5-4|TRBJ2-7
TGTGCCAGCAGCCTGGTGACAGGGAATTCCTACGAGCAGTACTTC
CASSLVTGNSYEQYF
>.|TRBD1|TRBV6-5|TRBJ2-7
TGTGCCAGCAAGCCGGACAGGGTGGGCGAGCAGTACTTC
CASKPDRVGEQYF
>.|.|TRBV5-6|TRBJ2-5
TGTGCCAGCAGCTTGGCGGAGGCGGGTCTAGAGACCCAGTACTTC
CASSLAEAGLETQYF
>.|TRBD1|TRBV5-4|TRBJ1-1
TGTGCCAGCAACCCGATTCCCCGGGACAGGGGGCTGGGGACTGAAGCTTTCTTT
CASNPIPRDRGLGTEAFF
>.|.|TRBV18|TRBJ1-1
TGTGCCAGCCGATTACCGGCCCACGACGCTTTCTTT
CASRLPAHDAFF
>.|.|TRBV12-5|TRBJ2-3
TGTGCTAGTGATTCCCCGAATAAGGCGCCGTTGGATACGCAGTATTTT
CASDSPNKAPLDTQYF
>.|TRBD2|TRBV9|TRBJ2-2
TGTGCCAGCAGCGTAGACATAAAGCGGGAGAACACCGGGGAGCTGTTTTTT
CASSVDIKRENTGELFF
>.|.|TRBV6-5|TRBJ1-2
TGTGCCAGCAGCCACCGGTCGGATGGCTACACCTTC
CASSHRSDGYTF
>.|TRBD1|TRBV14|TRBJ2-1
TGTGCCAGCAGCAAGGGGGCAAGTAATGAGCAGTTCTTC
CASSKGASNEQFF
>.|TRBD2|TRBV7-9|TRBJ2-1
TGTGCCAGCGGAGGGACTAGCTCTGAGCAGTTCTTC
CASGGTSSEQFF
>.|TRBD2|TRBV5-4|TRBJ2-3
TGTGCCAGCAGCTTCCCAGCGGGAAATACGCAGTATTTT
CASSFPAGNTQYF
>.|.|TRBV20-1|TRBJ1-1
TGCAGTGCTACCCCCTACACTGAAGCTTTCTTT
CSATPYTEAFF
>.|TRBD1|TRBV28|TRBJ2-3
TGTGCCAGCAGGTCCTCAGGGGGCGATACGCAGTATTTT
CASRSSGGDTQYF
>.|TRBD1|TRBV2|TRBJ2-7
TGTGCCAGCAGGGAAGGACAGGTTGCTTTTGCCTACGAGCAGTACTTC
CASREGQVAFAYEQYF
>.|.|TRBV7-3|TRBJ1-5
TGTGCCAGCAGCTTAACAACCAATCAGCCCCAGCATTTT
CASSLTTNQPQHF
>.|.|TRBV25-1|TRBJ2-1
TGTGCCAGCAGCTTAGGAGGGACTCACTACAATGAGCAGTTCTTC
CASSLGGTHYNEQFF
>.|.|TRBV9|TRBJ2-2
TGTGCCAGCAGCGTAGGGGTTGCGCGGGTTGGGGCCGGCACCGGGGAGCTGTTTTTT
CASSVGVARVGAGTGELFF
>.|TRBD1|TRBV19|TRBJ1-3
TGTGCCAGTCGCGTTCGCGAATCCGGGACAGGGCCGTACTCTGGAAACACCATATATTTT
CASRVRESGTGPYSGNTIYF